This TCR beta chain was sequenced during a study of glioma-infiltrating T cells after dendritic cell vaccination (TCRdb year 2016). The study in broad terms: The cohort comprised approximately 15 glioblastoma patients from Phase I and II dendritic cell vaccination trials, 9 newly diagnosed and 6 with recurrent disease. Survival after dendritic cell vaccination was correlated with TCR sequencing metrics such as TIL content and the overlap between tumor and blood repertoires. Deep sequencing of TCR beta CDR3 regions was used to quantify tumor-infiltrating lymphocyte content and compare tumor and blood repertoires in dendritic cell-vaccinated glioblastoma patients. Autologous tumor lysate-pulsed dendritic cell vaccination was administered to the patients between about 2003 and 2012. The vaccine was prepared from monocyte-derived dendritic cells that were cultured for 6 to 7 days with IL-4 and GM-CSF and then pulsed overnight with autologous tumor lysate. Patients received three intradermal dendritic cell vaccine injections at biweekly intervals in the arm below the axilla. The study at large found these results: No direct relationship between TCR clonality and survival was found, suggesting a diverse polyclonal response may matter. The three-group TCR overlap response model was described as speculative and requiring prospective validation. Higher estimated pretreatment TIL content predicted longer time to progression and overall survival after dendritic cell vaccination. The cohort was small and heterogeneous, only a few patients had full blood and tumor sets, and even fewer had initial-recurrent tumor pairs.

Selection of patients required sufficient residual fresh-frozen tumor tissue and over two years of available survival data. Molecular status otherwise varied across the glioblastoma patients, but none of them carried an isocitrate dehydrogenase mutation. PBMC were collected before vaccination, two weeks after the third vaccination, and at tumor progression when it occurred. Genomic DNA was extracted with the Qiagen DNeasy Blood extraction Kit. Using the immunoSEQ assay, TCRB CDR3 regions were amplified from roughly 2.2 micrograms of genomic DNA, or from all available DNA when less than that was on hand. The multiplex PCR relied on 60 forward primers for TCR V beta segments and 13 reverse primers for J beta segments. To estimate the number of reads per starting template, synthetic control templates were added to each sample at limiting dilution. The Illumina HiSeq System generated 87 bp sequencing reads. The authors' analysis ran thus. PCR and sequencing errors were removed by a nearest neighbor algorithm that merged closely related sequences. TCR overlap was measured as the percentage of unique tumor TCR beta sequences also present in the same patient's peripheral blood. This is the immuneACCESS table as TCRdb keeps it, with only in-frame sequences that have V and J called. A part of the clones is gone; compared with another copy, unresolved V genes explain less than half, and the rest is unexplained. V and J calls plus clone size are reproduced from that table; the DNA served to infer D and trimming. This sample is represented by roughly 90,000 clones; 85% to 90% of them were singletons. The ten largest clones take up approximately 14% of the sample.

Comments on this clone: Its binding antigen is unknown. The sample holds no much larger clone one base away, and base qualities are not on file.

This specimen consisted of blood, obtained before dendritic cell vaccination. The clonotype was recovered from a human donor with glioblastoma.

CDR3 region: CASSVAGHTYEQYF. Read as DNA, the sequence is TGTGCCAGCAGCGTAGCGGGACATACCTACGAGCAGTACTTC. The chain joins TRBV9 to TRBJ2-7; the D gene is possibly TRBD1, with 6 bases matching. From cysteine to phenylalanine, the CDR3 is 14 amino acids long. Just CDR3 DNA is preserved here, 42 bases in frame from base 1. The germline V gene provides CDR1 SGDLS and CDR2 YYNGEE. The germline ends are 9 bases apart after V is trimmed by 0 bases and J by 2 bases. Outside the CDR3, residues come from the reference TRBV9 and TRBJ2-7 proteins, so the full variable domain is: DSGVTQTPKHLITATGQRVTLRCSPRSGDLSVYWYQQSLDQGLQFLIQYYNGEERAKGNILERFSAQQFPDLHSELNLSSLELGDSALYFCASSVAGHTYEQYFGPGTRLTVT.